A single sample is the source of the 6 T cell receptor beta chains below, sequenced in a study of blood T cell repertoires in COVID-19. Data came from immunoSEQ multiplex PCR; TCRdb stores just in-frame clones and leaves some out. The table has 63,000 or so clones, around 80% seen once. Sample: peripheral blood. All receptors derive from a human donor in a cohort sampled during active COVID-19.

The V gene is TRBV6-5, the J gene TRBJ2-5; D gene ambiguous. The CDR3 is made up of 13 amino acids. V was trimmed by 2 bases and J by 2 bases, leaving 6 bases between them. Germline V lookup: CDR1 MNHEY, CDR2 SVGAGI. The CDR3 region has the DNA TGTGCCAGCAGTTACGGCCTGCAAGAGACCCAGTACTTC. Protein product: CASSYGLQETQYF.

The genes are TRBV29-1 and TRBJ2-7; TRBD2 is a possible D gene (5 bases). Germline V gene lookup returns CDR1 SQVTM and CDR2 ANQGSEA. CDR3 length: 11 amino acids. V lost 4 bases and J 6 bases, leaving 10 bases between the germline ends. DNA for the CDR3: TGCAGCGTTGCCTTAGGAGGCGAGCAGTACTTC. This codes for CSVALGGEQYF.

V usage is TRBV28 and J usage is TRBJ2-3; 7 positions agree with TRBD1. The CDR3 spans 15 residues. Trimming took 8 bases from V and 2 from J; bases not matched to a gene: 10. Germline V lookup: CDR1 MDHEN, CDR2 SYDVKM. The DNA for the CDR3 is TGTGCCAGCTTACAGGGGCAGCGGCCCACAGATACGCAGTATTTT. Protein product: CASLQGQRPTDTQYF.

The chain uses TRBV7-8 and TRBJ1-2, with TRBD1 matching 8 bases. The CDR3 is 14 residues long. With V trimmed by 1 base and J by 6 bases, 4 bases remained unmatched. The germline gives CDR1 SGHVS, CDR2 FQNEAQ. Written as DNA, the CDR3 is TGTGCCAGCAGCTTAGGGCAGGGGGCTCATGGCTACACCTTC. Residues: CASSLGQGAHGYTF. The full variable domain, in which reference TRBV7-8 and TRBJ1-2 provide the parts outside the CDR3, is GAGVSQSPRYKVAKRGQDVALRCDPISGHVSLFWYQQALGQGPEFLTYFQNEAQLDKSGLPSDRFFAERPEGSVSTLKIQRTQQEDSAVYLCASSLGQGAHGYTFGSGTRLTVV.

Many counts were recorded for this clone. The chain uses TRBV7-2 and TRBJ2-7, with D perhaps TRBD2 (6 bases). Germline V gene lookup returns CDR1 SGHTA and CDR2 FQGNSA. The germline V and J ends were trimmed by 3 bases and 4 bases, with 16 bases remaining between them. This CDR3 comprises 15 residues. The CDR3 coding sequence is TGTGCCAGCAGCTTCTCAGCGGGCCCCCTTTACGAGCAGTACTTC. Its protein product is CASSFSAGPLYEQYF.

V is TRBV6-2 or TRBV6-3 and J is TRBJ2-1, with TRBD2 matching 9 bases. The CDR3 spans 15 residues. After removal of 3 bases from V and 6 bases from J, the junction contained 6 bases not matched to a gene. The V gene's germline CDR1 is MNHEY and CDR2 SVGEGT. Here the CDR3 reads CASSYAGGPINEQFF. The DNA of the CDR3 is TGTGCCAGCAGTTATGCGGGAGGGCCGATCAATGAGCAGTTCTTC.